Detailed here is one T cell receptor (beta chain). The germline gene is not matched at one end of the junction; a read error may be the cause. CDR3 length equals 17 residues. Germline V CDR1 and CDR2: PRHDT, FYEKMQ (reference sequence). The data were taken from a study of control samples from healthy donors and cancer patients. Assay: immunoSEQ multiplex PCR; the TCRdb copy retains only in-frame clones and omits some. The table lists just over 50,000 clones, more than 70% of them singletons, with approximately 40% in the top ten. The clonotype originates from a man aged 45 to 65 with head and neck cancer. Sequencing was carried out using PBMCs. The chain couples TRBV13 to TRBJ2-1, with 7 bases lining up with TRBD2. CDR3 sequence: CASSLGILGTKYNEQFF. The DNA for the CDR3 is TGTGCCAGTAGCTTAGGCATTTTGGGGACTAAATACAATGAGCAGTTCTTC.